This TCR beta chain came from a study of cytomegalovirus exposure and HLA in healthy donors. Study-level results: One later analysis reportedly identified an Asian-associated ancestry cluster that showed fewer N-insertions than the approximately 600-donor mean. In an earlier analysis, about 90% or about 30%: the productive usage of most TCR beta V segments.

PCR employed 60 Vbeta and 13 Jbeta primers. Original processing notes: Later work found tens of millions of unique TCR beta chains, with roughly 11 million shared. Repertoires were generated with immunoSEQ multiplex PCR, while TCRdb's copy carries only in-frame clones and drops some. That table supplies the V and J calls and clone size; D and trimming were determined from the DNA. Of approximately 91,000 clones listed, roughly 60% are singletons. The CDR3 consists of 14 residues. The V and J ends lost 4 bases and 6 bases respectively, with 16 bases between them. The V gene's germline CDR1 is SGHRS and CDR2 YFSETQ. About this clone itself: Its antigen is undetermined.

Sequences were obtained from PBMCs. The receptor was derived from a human donor in good health. V and J are TRBV5-1 and TRBJ1-2; no firm D call. CDR3 bases: TGCGCCAGCAGCCTTCAGGAGGGCCCCGATGGCTACACCTTC. Residues: CASSLQEGPDGYTF.